These 32 T cell receptor beta chains were sequenced from one sample in a study of Tregs in tolerant kidney transplant recipients. The repertoire was sequenced with immunoSEQ multiplex PCR; TCRdb's copy has only in-frame clones and lacks some. The sample includes under 95,000 clones, about 91% of them seen just once. The sample here was Tregs from blood, taken before the transplant. These receptors came from a human donor who received a combined kidney and bone marrow transplant.

The CDR3 sequence: CASSLVAGGPRNEQFF. Written as DNA, the CDR3 is TGTGCCAGCAGCTTAGTTGCGGGAGGGCCTCGGAATGAGCAGTTCTTC. The J gene is TRBJ2-1, the V gene TRBV7-2, with 9 bases identical to TRBD2. V lost 1 base to trimming and J lost 7 bases; unmatched junction nucleotides: 8. CDR3 size: 16 residues. Germline V gene sequence: CDR1 SGHTA, CDR2 FQGNSA.

This chain uses TRBV7-7 with TRBJ2-5, with D unresolved. Deletions cut 1 base from V and 4 bases from J, with 10 bases between. The CDR3 runs to 14 residues. Germline V gene sequence: CDR1 SSHAT, CDR2 FNYEAQ (reference sequence). The CDR3 loop is CASSLGTEGETQYF. CDR3 coding DNA: TGTGCCAGCAGCTTAGGTACGGAAGGAGAGACCCAGTACTTC.

This chain links TRBV7-2 with TRBJ1-3, with TRBD1 matching 7 bases. Per germline, CDR1 SGHTA and CDR2 FQGNSA. V was clipped by 5 bases and J by 4 bases; unmatched bases: 5. The CDR3 runs 14 residues. CDR3 protein: CASSPRTGGNTIYF. CDR3 coding DNA: TGTGCCAGCAGCCCGCGGACAGGCGGAAACACCATATATTTT.

This chain connects TRBV7-6 to TRBJ2-7; 8 bases match TRBD2. Trimming took 5 bases from V and 3 from J; bases not matched to a gene: 9. The CDR3 has 15 amino acids. Germline V gives CDR1 SGHVS, CDR2 FNYEAQ. The CDR3 DNA sequence: TGTGCCAGCAGCCACCCAGGGAGCGGGAGCTACGAGCAGTACTTC. It encodes CASSHPGSGSYEQYF.

The chain has TRBV27 and TRBJ2-3; TRBD1 matches 10 bases. The CDR3 runs 15 residues. The germline V gene has CDR1 MNHEY and CDR2 SMNVEV (reference sequence). Unmatched junction bases numbered 2, after V lost 1 base and J lost 4 bases. DNA for the CDR3: TGTGCCAGCAGTTTATGGGACAGGGGCGCAGATACGCAGTATTTT. Protein sequence: CASSLWDRGADTQYF.

J is TRBJ2-1 and V is TRBV25-1, with a tentative D call TRBD1 (5 bases). The V end lost 3 bases, the J end lost 7 bases, and 13 bases lay between the germline ends. The CDR3 extends over 14 amino acids. Per germline, CDR1 MGHDK and CDR2 SYGVNS. The CDR3 DNA follows: TGTGCCAGCAGTGAGTATGGGGCCGGAAATGAGCAGTTCTTC. It yields the protein CASSEYGAGNEQFF. The full variable domain, completed using reference TRBV25-1 and TRBJ2-1, is EADIYQTPRYLVIGTGKKITLECSQTMGHDKMYWYQQDPGMELHLIHYSYGVNSTEKGDLSSESTVSRIRTEHFPLTLESARPSHTSQYLCASSEYGAGNEQFFGPGTRLTVL.

This clone was detected only once. This chain joins TRBV28 and TRBJ2-1, with unresolved D. Looked up from germline, CDR1 is MDHEN and CDR2 is SYDVKM. V was clipped by 4 bases and J by 4 bases, with 17 bases between them. The CDR3 extends over 16 amino acids. CDR3: CASSSPQTLIYNEQFF. CDR3 DNA sequence: TGTGCCAGCAGTTCCCCCCAGACTCTTATATACAATGAGCAGTTCTTC.

The gene calls are TRBV2 and TRBJ2-5, with D maybe TRBD1 (6 bases). The CDR3 length is 14 residues. V was shortened by 6 bases and J by 1 base, with 12 bases between the two germline ends. The germline V gene encodes CDR1 SNHLY and CDR2 FYNNEI. The CDR3 DNA sequence: TGTGCCAGCAGGGGCAGGGGAAGCCAAGAGACCCAGTACTTC. Protein sequence: CASRGRGSQETQYF.

This sequence joins TRBV7-2 and TRBJ2-1; 11 nucleotides agree with TRBD1. V was clipped by 1 base and J by 8 bases; unmatched bases: 10. The CDR3 runs to 17 residues. Germline V gene data show CDR1 as SGHTA and CDR2 as FQGNSA. The CDR3 DNA is TGTGCCAGCAGCTTAGGGGCTTTGGGGACAGGGGGGGATGAGCAGTTCTTC. As protein: CASSLGALGTGGDEQFF. The variable domain in full, with the rest retrieved from reference TRBV7-2 and TRBJ2-1, is GAGVSQSPSNKVTEKGKDVELRCDPISGHTALYWYRQSLGQGLEFLIYFQGNSAPDKSGLPSDRFSAERTGGSVSTLTIQRTQQEDSAVYLCASSLGALGTGGDEQFFGPGTRLTVL.

CDR3 sequence reads: CASRRGGRLAVSSYEQYF. The DNA of the CDR3 is TGTGCCAGTAGGCGGGGAGGCCGCCTAGCGGTGAGCTCCTACGAGCAGTACTTC. The V and J genes are TRBV19 and TRBJ2-7; the match to TRBD2 covers 7 bases. The CDR3 spans 18 residues. Germline V gene sequence: CDR1 LNHDA, CDR2 SQIVND (reference sequence). V lost 6 bases and J lost 0; bases outside the gene matches: 17.

In this sample, this clone turned up a few times. The CDR3 spells CASSSIGTSGTLREQYF. As DNA, the CDR3 is TGTGCCAGCAGTTCCATCGGGACTAGCGGAACCCTACGGGAGCAGTACTTC. The chain joins TRBV27 to TRBJ2-7; 11 bases agree with TRBD2. Germline CDR1 is MNHEY and CDR2 is SMNVEV (reference sequence). V shed 4 bases and J 7 bases; nucleotides not matched to a gene: 15. The CDR3 has 17 amino acids.

The CDR3 here is CASTTADRVDSPLHF. In DNA form, the CDR3 reads TGCGCCAGCACTACTGCAGACAGGGTAGATTCACCCCTCCACTTT. This chain uses TRBV4-1 with TRBJ1-6; 7 bases align to TRBD1. V shed 7 bases and J 8 bases; nucleotides not matched to a gene: 11. Germline V gene sequence: CDR1 MGHRA, CDR2 YSYEKL. The CDR3 contains 15 residues.

This chain joins TRBV5-1 and TRBJ2-1; 13 bases are a match to TRBD2. This CDR3 region has 17 residues. V was pared by 0 bases and J by 5 bases, with 5 bases of the junction left unmatched. Per germline, CDR1 SGHRS and CDR2 YFSETQ. CDR3 in DNA: TGCGCCAGCAGCTTGGTACCCGGGACTAGCGGGAACAATGAGCAGTTCTTC. Translated, it gives CASSLVPGTSGNNEQFF.

This chain connects TRBV7-9 to TRBJ2-3, with TRBD1 matching 8 bases. The CDR3 has 15 amino acids. The germline gives CDR1 SEHNR, CDR2 FQNEAQ (reference sequence). The J segment lost 0 bases and the V segment lost 4 bases, leaving 3 bases of the junction unmatched. CDR3 amino acids: CASSYRTGSTDTQYF. Here the CDR3 DNA reads TGTGCCAGCAGCTACCGGACAGGGAGCACAGATACGCAGTATTTT.

The CDR3 sequence: CATQPTYSNQPQHF. The CDR3 coding sequence is TGTGCCACCCAGCCTACCTATAGCAATCAGCCCCAGCATTTT. The chain recombines TRBV19 with TRBJ1-5; unclear D gene. Germline V gives CDR1 LNHDA, CDR2 SQIVND (reference sequence). This CDR3 has 14 residues. V was pared by 10 bases and J by 0 bases, with 13 bases between.

V is TRBV5-1 and J is TRBJ1-2; TRBD1 is a possible D gene (5 bases). The CDR3 is 16 residues long. CDR1 and CDR2 (germline): SGHRS, YFSETQ. Trimming took off 0 bases at V and 6 bases at J, with 18 bases between the two ends. This chain's CDR3 is CASSLVWGESGDGYTF. The CDR3 region has the DNA TGCGCCAGCAGCTTGGTATGGGGCGAATCCGGGGATGGCTACACCTTC.

This clone was observed once. This chain links TRBV6-6 with TRBJ2-6; D is undetermined. CDR1 and CDR2 from the germline V gene are MNHNY and SVGAGI (reference sequence). The CDR3 contains 11 residues. V gave up 8 bases and J gave up 1 base, with 0 bases separating them. The CDR3 sequence is CASSGANVLTF. CDR3 nucleotide sequence: TGTGCCAGCTCTGGGGCCAACGTCCTGACTTTC.

This CDR3 is CASSFEGGMTDTQYF. The CDR3 region has the DNA TGTGCCAGCAGCTTTGAAGGGGGGATGACAGATACGCAGTATTTT. The J gene is TRBJ2-3, the V gene TRBV12-1. TRBV12-1 is labeled a pseudogene. The CDR3 is made up of 15 amino acids.

The chain employs TRBV18 and TRBJ1-3; D not certain. V lost 3 bases to trimming and J lost 0 bases, with 12 bases between them. The CDR3 is 16 residues long. CDR1 is KGHSH and CDR2 is LQKENI in the germline V gene. Here the CDR3 reads CASSPREGSSGNTIYF. In DNA form, the CDR3 reads TGTGCCAGCTCACCCCGAGAAGGTTCCTCTGGAAACACCATATATTTT.

CDR3 DNA: TGTGCCAGCAGCTTAGCGGAGGGACTAGCGGGACCACACAATGAGCAGTTCTTC. Protein: CASSLAEGLAGPHNEQFF. The chain couples TRBV7-6 to TRBJ2-1; the match to TRBD2 covers 13 bases. Germline lookup yields CDR1 SGHVS and CDR2 FNYEAQ. There are 18 residues in the CDR3. The trim removed 0 bases at V and 5 bases at J, leaving 7 bases unmatched.

The V call is TRBV2, the J call TRBJ2-5; tentative D call: TRBD2 (6 bases). Looked up from germline, CDR1 is SNHLY and CDR2 is FYNNEI. This CDR3 contains 15 residues. Trimming left V 6 bases short and J 0 bases short, with 14 bases between. CDR3 DNA: TGTGCCAGCAGACCGCCCTGGGGGGACCAAGAGACCCAGTACTTC. Translated, it gives CASRPPWGDQETQYF.

This chain connects TRBV6-1 to TRBJ2-5; D is perhaps TRBD1 or TRBD2 (5 bases each). V shed 0 bases and J shed 5 bases, with 13 bases lying between them. The CDR3 is made up of 15 amino acids. Germline lookup yields CDR1 MNHNS and CDR2 SASEGT. The CDR3 here is CASSEAGVWRETQYF. In DNA, the CDR3 is TGTGCCAGCAGTGAAGCGGGGGTCTGGCGGGAGACCCAGTACTTC.

The rearrangement joins TRBV11-2 to TRBJ1-4; D is ambiguous. Germline lookup yields CDR1 SGHAT and CDR2 FQNNGV. The CDR3 runs to 13 residues. Deletions cut 5 bases from V and 8 bases from J, with 12 bases between. CDR3 residues: CASSLGLKEKLFF. The CDR3 region has the DNA TGTGCCAGCAGCCTGGGCCTGAAGGAAAAACTGTTTTTT.

The J gene is TRBJ1-2, the V gene TRBV14; D is perhaps TRBD1 (5 bases). The germline CDR1 and CDR2 sequences are SGHDN and FVKESK. V lost 4 bases to trimming and J lost 4 bases, with 13 bases between them. The CDR3 runs to 14 residues. The CDR3 reads CASSPRDGRYGYTF. CDR3 nucleotides: TGTGCCAGCAGCCCGCGGGACGGACGCTATGGCTACACCTTC.

The V gene is TRBV29-1, the J gene TRBJ1-2, with 12 bases lining up with TRBD1. Trimming at V came to 6 bases and at J to 4 bases, leaving 9 bases not matched to a gene. CDR3 length equals 15 residues. Germline values: CDR1 SQVTM, CDR2 ANQGSEA. The CDR3 DNA reads as TGCAGCGTCCACCGGGACAGGGGGCTCGGCTATGGCTACACCTTC. Encoded protein: CSVHRDRGLGYGYTF. Filled out from reference TRBV29-1 and TRBJ1-2, the complete variable domain reads SAVISQKPSRDICQRGTSLTIQCQVDSQVTMMFWYRQQPGQSLTLIATANQGSEATYESGFVIDKFPISRPNLTFSTLTVSNMSPEDSSIYLCSVHRDRGLGYGYTFGSGTRLTVV.

This clone was recorded once. The chain couples TRBV7-2 to TRBJ2-2; D call uncertain. The CDR3 is made up of 13 amino acids. The V gene's germline CDR1 is SGHTA and CDR2 FQGNSA. Trimming shortened V by 3 bases and J by 8 bases, and 10 bases separated the two germline ends. CDR3 region: CASSLGFRGELFF. The CDR3 DNA reads TGTGCCAGCAGCTTGGGCTTTCGGGGGGAGCTGTTTTTT. The full variable domain, completed using reference TRBV7-2 and TRBJ2-2, is GAGVSQSPSNKVTEKGKDVELRCDPISGHTALYWYRQSLGQGLEFLIYFQGNSAPDKSGLPSDRFSAERTGGSVSTLTIQRTQQEDSAVYLCASSLGFRGELFFGEGSRLTVL.

V gene TRBV6-1 combines with J gene TRBJ1-1; 8 bases agree with TRBD1. CDR1 MNHNS and CDR2 SASEGT come from the germline V gene. This CDR3 has 15 amino acids. With 4 bases clipped from V and 1 base from J, the junction kept 5 bases outside the gene matches. CDR3 sequence (DNA): TGTGCCAGCAGTGGCCAGACAGGGGCGAACACTGAAGCTTTCTTT. Protein: CASSGQTGANTEAFF.

Only one count was recorded for this clone. This rearrangement joins TRBV30 to TRBJ1-4; D unclear. This CDR3 has 13 amino acids. In germline, CDR1 is GTSNPN, CDR2 SVGIG (reference sequence). V lost 3 bases and J lost 10, with 15 bases in between. As DNA, the CDR3 is TGTGCCTGGAGCTCCACCCCGGAGGGAAAACTGTTTTTT. Protein sequence: CAWSSTPEGKLFF.

The rearrangement links TRBV11-2 to TRBJ2-7; no clear D gene. Germline CDR1 SGHAT, CDR2 FQNNGV. Trimming took off 0 bases at V and 2 bases at J, with 11 bases between the two ends. This CDR3 has 15 amino acids. CDR3 amino acids: CASSLERAPTYEQYF. CDR3 in DNA: TGTGCCAGCAGCTTAGAAAGGGCCCCAACCTACGAGCAGTACTTC.

The gene calls are TRBV15 and TRBJ1-1, with unresolved D. The V and J ends lost 5 bases and 4 bases respectively, with 14 bases between them. From germline, CDR1 is LNHNV and CDR2 YYDKDF (reference sequence). The CDR3 is made up of 14 amino acids. The CDR3 is CATSAIGYGTEAFF. DNA for the CDR3: TGTGCCACCAGCGCGATAGGGTATGGCACTGAAGCTTTCTTT.

V usage is TRBV10-3 and J usage is TRBJ1-1; 7 bases fit TRBD1. The germline gives CDR1 ENHRY, CDR2 SYGVKD. The CDR3 covers 13 residues. V lost 3 bases, J lost 5 bases, and 3 bases stayed unmatched. The CDR3 loop reads CAISEGGRTEAFF. The CDR3 DNA follows: TGTGCCATCAGTGAAGGGGGCCGGACTGAAGCTTTCTTT.

V is TRBV9 and J is TRBJ2-1; tentative D call: TRBD1 (6 bases). Germline V gene data show CDR1 as SGDLS and CDR2 as YYNGEE. V was pared by 3 bases and J by 3 bases, with 10 bases between. The length of the CDR3 is 14 residues. CDR3 sequence (DNA): TGTGCCAGCAGCGCCAGGGGAAACTACAATGAGCAGTTCTTC. The encoded protein is CASSARGNYNEQFF.